This TCR beta chain was documented in a study of cytomegalovirus exposure and HLA in healthy donors. The study, taken as a whole, reports: According to a later analysis, donors in an Asian-associated ancestry cluster reportedly had fewer N-insertions than the approximately 670-donor mean. The authors confirmed in vitro that three CMV-associated chains were specific for CMV antigens.

PCR primers comprised 60 Vbeta and 13 Jbeta primers. In the source study's methods: In a later analysis, about 11 million of tens of millions of unique beta chains occurred in at least two donors. TCRdb's table, derived via immunoSEQ multiplex PCR, lists solely in-frame clones and lacks some. The V and J calls and clone size were taken over from that table, and D and trimming were inferred from the DNA. The repertoire holds approximately 84,000 clones, with roughly 70% as singletons. In its sample, this clone ranks as medium-sized. Its antigen remains unknown. J was trimmed by 5 bases and V by 4 bases; bases with no gene match: 9. In germline, CDR1 is MNHEY, CDR2 SMNVEV (reference sequence). This CDR3 has 15 residues.

The genes are TRBV27 and TRBJ2-7; 9 bases map to TRBD2. The receptor was derived from a man in his forties or fifties in good health and CMV-seropositive. The sample comprised PBMCs. The CDR3: CASSSPSGILNEQYF. The CDR3 region has the DNA TGTGCCAGCAGTTCCCCTAGCGGGATCTTAAACGAGCAGTACTTC.